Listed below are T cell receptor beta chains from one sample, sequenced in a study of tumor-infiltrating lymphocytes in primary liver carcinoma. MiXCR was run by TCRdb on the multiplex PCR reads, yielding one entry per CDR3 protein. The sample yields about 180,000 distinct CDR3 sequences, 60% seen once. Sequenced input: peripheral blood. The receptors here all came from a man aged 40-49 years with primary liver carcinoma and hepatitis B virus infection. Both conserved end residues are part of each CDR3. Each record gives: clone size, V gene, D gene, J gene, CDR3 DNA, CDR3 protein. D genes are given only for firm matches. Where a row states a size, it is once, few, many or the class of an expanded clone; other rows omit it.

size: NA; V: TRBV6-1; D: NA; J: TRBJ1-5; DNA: TGTGCCAGCAAGATGAATTCAGACCAGCCCCAGCATTTT; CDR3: CASKMNSDQPQHF
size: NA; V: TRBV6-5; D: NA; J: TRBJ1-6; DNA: TGTGCCAGCAGTTCTACGGACCCTCGGTCACCCCTCCACTTT; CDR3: CASSSTDPRSPLHF
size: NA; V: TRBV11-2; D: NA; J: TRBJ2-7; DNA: TGTGCCAGCAGCTTGTACCGCGGTAGTGACTCCTACGAGCAGTACTTC; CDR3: CASSLYRGSDSYEQYF
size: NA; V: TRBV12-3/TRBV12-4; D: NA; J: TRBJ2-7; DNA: TGTGCCAGCAGTCCGGACGGATCGGCGCAGCACTTC; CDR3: CASSPDGSAQHF
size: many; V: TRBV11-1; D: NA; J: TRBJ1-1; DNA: TGTGCCAGCAGCTTATATATGAACACTGAAGCTTTCTTT; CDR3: CASSLYMNTEAFF
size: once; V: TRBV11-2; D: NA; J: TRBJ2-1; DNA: TGTGCCAGCATCTTCACGGGACCCTACAATCAGCAGTTCTTC; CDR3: CASIFTGPYNQQFF
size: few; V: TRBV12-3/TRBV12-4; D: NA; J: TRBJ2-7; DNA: TGTGCCAGCAGTCCAGACTCACTCCGCGAGCAGTACTTC; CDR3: CASSPDSLREQYF
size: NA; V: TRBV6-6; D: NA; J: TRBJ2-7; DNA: TGTGCCAGCAGTAACGGACAAGACTACGAGCAGTACTTC; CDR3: CASSNGQDYEQYF
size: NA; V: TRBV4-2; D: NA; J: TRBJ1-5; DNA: TGTGCCAGCAGCCAAGACGGATGGGGAGGGAATCAGCCCCAGCATTTT; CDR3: CASSQDGWGGNQPQHF
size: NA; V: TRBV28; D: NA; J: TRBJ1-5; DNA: TGTGCCAGCAGTTTGGAGGGGCTTCCCCAGCATTTT; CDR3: CASSLEGLPQHF
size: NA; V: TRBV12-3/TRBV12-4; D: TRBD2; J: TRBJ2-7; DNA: TGTGCCAGCAGCTCTAGCGGGGGAAGCTCCTACGAGCAGTACTTC; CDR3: CASSSSGGSSYEQYF
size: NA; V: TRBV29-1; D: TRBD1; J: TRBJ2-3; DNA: TGCAGCATTTCCCAGGGGGCGCTAGCAGATACGCAGTATTTT; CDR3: CSISQGALADTQYF
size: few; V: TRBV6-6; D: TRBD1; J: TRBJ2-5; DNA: TGTGCCAGCAGATCAACAGGGGGAAGAGAGACCCAGTACTTC; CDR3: CASRSTGGRETQYF
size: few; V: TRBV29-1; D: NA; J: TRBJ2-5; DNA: TGCAGCGTTCCCTATGGTGAGACCCAGTACTTC; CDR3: CSVPYGETQYF
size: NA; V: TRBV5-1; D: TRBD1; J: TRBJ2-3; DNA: TGCGCCAGCAACTTACGACAGGGAACAGATACGCAGTATTTT; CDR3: CASNLRQGTDTQYF
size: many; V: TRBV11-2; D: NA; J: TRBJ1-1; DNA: TGTGCCAGCAGCTTCCCGTTGGGGAACACTGAAGCTTTCTTT; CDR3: CASSFPLGNTEAFF
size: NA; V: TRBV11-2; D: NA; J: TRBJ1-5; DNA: TGTGCCAGCAGCTCGGGGTTCATGTGCAATCAGCCCCAGCATTTT; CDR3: CASSSGFMCNQPQHF
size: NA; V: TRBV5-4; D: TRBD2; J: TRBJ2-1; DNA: TGTGCCAGCAGCTTGGAACTAGCGGGCTACAATGAGCAGTTCTTC; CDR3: CASSLELAGYNEQFF
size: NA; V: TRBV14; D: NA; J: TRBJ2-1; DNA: TGTGCCAGCAGCTCACCACAGGGGGGGGAGTACAATGAGCAGTTCTTC; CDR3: CASSSPQGGEYNEQFF
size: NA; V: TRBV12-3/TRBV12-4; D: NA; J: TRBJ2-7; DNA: TGTGCCGGCAGTTTAGGGCCGAACTACGAGCAGTACTTC; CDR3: CAGSLGPNYEQYF
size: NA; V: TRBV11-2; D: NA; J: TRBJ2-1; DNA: TGTGCCAGCAGCCTAATTGGCGAACTTCGCTATGAGCAGTTCTTT; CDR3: CASSLIGELRYEQFF
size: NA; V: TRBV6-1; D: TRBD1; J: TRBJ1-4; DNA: TGTGCCAGCAGCCCCGGGACAGTCCATGAAAAACTGTTTTTT; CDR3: CASSPGTVHEKLFF
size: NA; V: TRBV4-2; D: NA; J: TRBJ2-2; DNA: TGTGCCAGCAGCCAAGACCTACAGGGACCCGAGGAGCTGTTTTTT; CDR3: CASSQDLQGPEELFF
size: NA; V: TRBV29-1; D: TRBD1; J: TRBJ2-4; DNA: TGCAGAGGGCTGGACAGGGAGAGAAACATTCAGTACTTC; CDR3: CRGLDRERNIQYF
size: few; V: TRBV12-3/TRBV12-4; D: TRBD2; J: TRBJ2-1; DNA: TGTGCCAGCAGTTGGACTAGCGGGAGTCGTGAGCAGTTCTTC; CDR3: CASSWTSGSREQFF
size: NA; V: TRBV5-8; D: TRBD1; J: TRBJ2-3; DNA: TGTGCCAGCAGCCCTGGGACAGTAACATACACAGATACGCAGTATTTT; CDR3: CASSPGTVTYTDTQYF
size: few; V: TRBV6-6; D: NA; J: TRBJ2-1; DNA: TGTGCCAGCAGTTCCTCCCGACAGGTATACAATGAGCAGTTCTTC; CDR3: CASSSSRQVYNEQFF
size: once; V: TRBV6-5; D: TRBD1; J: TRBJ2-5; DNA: TGTGTCAGCAGACGGGCGACAGGGGTGGAGACCCAGTACTTC; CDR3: CVSRRATGVETQYF
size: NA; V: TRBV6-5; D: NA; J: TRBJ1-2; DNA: TGTGCCAGCAGTTACACCGCAGGGAACTATGGCTACACCTTC; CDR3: CASSYTAGNYGYTF
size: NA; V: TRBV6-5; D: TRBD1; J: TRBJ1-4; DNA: TGTGCCAGCAGAGGGACAGGGGGCGCGGATAATGAAAAACTGTTTTTT; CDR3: CASRGTGGADNEKLFF
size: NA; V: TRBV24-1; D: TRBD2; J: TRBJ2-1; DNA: TGTGCCACCAGTGATCCTTATAGCGGGGCTTGGAGTGAGCAGTTCTTC; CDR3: CATSDPYSGAWSEQFF
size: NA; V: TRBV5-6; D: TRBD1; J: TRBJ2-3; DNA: TGTACCAGCAGCCGGAGGACAGGGAGAGCCTTAGGTACCCAGTATTTT; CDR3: CTSSRRTGRALGTQYF
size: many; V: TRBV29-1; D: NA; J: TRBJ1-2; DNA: TGCAGCGTTGAATCCTATGGCTACACCTTC; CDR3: CSVESYGYTF
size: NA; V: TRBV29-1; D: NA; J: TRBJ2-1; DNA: TGCAGCGTTGAAGTGATTAGCGAGAGCTCCTACAATGAGCAGTTCTTC; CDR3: CSVEVISESSYNEQFF
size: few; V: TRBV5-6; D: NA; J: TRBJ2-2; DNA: TGTGCCAGCAGCTTGGGACTGGGCAACACCGGGGAGCTGTTTTTT; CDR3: CASSLGLGNTGELFF
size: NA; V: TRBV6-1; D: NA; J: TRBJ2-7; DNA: TGTGCCAGCTCCCCGGGGCAGATATACGAGCAGTACTTC; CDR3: CASSPGQIYEQYF
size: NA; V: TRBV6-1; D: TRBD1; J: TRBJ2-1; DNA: TGTGCCAGCGTCCCCCACCCTTACCGGGACAGGCCTTTCAATGAGCAGTTCTTC; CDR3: CASVPHPYRDRPFNEQFF
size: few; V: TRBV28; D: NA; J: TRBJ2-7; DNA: TGTGCCAGCAGTTTAGAGGAGGGGGACACTTTCGCCTACGAGCAGTACTTC; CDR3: CASSLEEGDTFAYEQYF
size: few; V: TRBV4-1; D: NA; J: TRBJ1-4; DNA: TGCGCCAGCAGCCAAAGTGGGCAGACTAATGAAAAACTGTTTTTT; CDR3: CASSQSGQTNEKLFF
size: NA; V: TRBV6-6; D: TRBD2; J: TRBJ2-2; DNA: TGTGCCAGCAGTCTCACGGCTAGCGGGATTTCGAACACCGGGGAGCTGTTTTTT; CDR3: CASSLTASGISNTGELFF
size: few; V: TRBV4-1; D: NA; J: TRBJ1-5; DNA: TGCGCCAGCAGCCAAGATCAGGGGAAAGGGCAGCCCCAGCATTTT; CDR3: CASSQDQGKGQPQHF
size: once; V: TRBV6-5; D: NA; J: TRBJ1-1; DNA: TGTGCCAGCAGTTACATTCGCGGTGCCACTGAAGCTTTCTTT; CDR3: CASSYIRGATEAFF
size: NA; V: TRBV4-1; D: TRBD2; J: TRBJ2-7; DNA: TGCACCAGCAGCCAGCGGCTAGCGGGGTCCTACGAGCAGTACTTC; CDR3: CTSSQRLAGSYEQYF
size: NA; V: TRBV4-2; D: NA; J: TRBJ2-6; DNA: TGTGCCAGCAGCCAAGATAGAGGGTTCTCAGGGGCCAACGTCCTGATCTTC; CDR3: CASSQDRGFSGANVLIF
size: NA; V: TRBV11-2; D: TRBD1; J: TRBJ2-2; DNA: TGTGCCAACAGGGGCGCCGTGAACACCGGGGAGCTGTTTTTT; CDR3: CANRGAVNTGELFF
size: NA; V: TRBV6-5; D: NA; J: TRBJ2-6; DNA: TGTGCCAGCACGCCTATGGGGGGGCTTGGGGCCAACGTCCTGACTTTC; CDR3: CASTPMGGLGANVLTF
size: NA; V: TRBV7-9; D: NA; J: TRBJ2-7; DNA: TGTGCCAGCAGCGTGGGACCGAGCTACGAGCAGTACTTC; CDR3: CASSVGPSYEQYF
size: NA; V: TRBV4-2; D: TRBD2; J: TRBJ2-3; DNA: TGTGCCAGCAGCCCCTACAAGCGGGAGGCGCAGTATTTT; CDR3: CASSPYKREAQYF
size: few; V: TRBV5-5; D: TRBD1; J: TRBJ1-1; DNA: TGTGCCAGCAGCTTGAGGGGACAGTCGAACACTGAAGCTTTCTTT; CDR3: CASSLRGQSNTEAFF
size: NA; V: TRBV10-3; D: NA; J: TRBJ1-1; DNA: TGTGCCATCAGTGGGAAGGGGTCAATGAACACTGAAGCTTTCTTT; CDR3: CAISGKGSMNTEAFF